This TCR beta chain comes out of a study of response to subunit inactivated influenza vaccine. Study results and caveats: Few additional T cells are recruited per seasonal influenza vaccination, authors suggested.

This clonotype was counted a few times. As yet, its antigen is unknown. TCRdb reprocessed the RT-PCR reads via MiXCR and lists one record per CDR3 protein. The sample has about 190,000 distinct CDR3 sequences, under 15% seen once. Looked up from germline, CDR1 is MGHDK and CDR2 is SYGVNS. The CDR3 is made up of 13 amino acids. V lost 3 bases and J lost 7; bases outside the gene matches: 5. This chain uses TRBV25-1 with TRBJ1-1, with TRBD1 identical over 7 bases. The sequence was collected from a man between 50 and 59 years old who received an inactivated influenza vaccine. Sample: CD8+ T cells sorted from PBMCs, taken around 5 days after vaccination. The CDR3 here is CASSDPGGDEAFF. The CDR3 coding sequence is TGTGCCAGCAGTGATCCAGGGGGGGATGAAGCTTTCTTT.